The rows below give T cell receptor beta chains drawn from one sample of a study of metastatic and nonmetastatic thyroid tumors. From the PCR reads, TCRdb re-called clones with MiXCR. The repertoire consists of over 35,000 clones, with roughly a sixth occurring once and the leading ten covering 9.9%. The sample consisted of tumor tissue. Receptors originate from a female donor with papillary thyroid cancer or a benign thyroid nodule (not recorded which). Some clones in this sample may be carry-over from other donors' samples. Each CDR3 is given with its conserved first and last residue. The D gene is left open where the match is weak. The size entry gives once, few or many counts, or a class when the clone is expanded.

CDR3aa: CASSFLGQGVLSSYNEQFF
CDR3nt: TGTGCCAGCAGTTTCCTGGGGCAGGGGGTTTTGAGCTCCTACAATGAGCAGTTCTTC
j_gene: TRBJ2-1
v_gene: TRBV28
abundance: few
d_gene: TRBD1

CDR3aa: CASIGRGGSYSNQPQHF
CDR3nt: TGTGCCAGCATAGGCAGGGGGGGATCCTATAGCAATCAGCCCCAGCATTTT
j_gene: TRBJ1-5
v_gene: TRBV6-4
abundance: many
d_gene: TRBD1

CDR3aa: CATSMGTPSSYEQYF
CDR3nt: TGTGCCACCAGCATGGGGACACCGAGCTCCTACGAGCAGTACTTC
j_gene: TRBJ2-7
v_gene: TRBV15
abundance: many
d_gene: NA

CDR3aa: CASSQAGQKNIQYF
CDR3nt: TGTGCCAGCAGCCAAGCTGGACAGAAAAACATTCAGTACTTC
j_gene: TRBJ2-4
v_gene: TRBV3-1
abundance: many
d_gene: NA

CDR3aa: CASSEVASGLSSYNEQFF
CDR3nt: TGTGCCAGCAGTGAAGTGGCTAGCGGGTTAAGCTCCTACAATGAGCAGTTCTTC
j_gene: TRBJ2-1
v_gene: TRBV2
abundance: many
d_gene: TRBD2

CDR3aa: CASRGGLAGFNEQFF
CDR3nt: TGCGCCAGCAGGGGGGGACTAGCGGGATTCAATGAGCAGTTCTTC
j_gene: TRBJ2-1
v_gene: TRBV10-2
abundance: many
d_gene: TRBD2

CDR3aa: CASSAQGATYEQYF
CDR3nt: TGTGCCAGTAGTGCACAGGGGGCGACCTACGAGCAGTACTTC
j_gene: TRBJ2-7
v_gene: TRBV19
abundance: many
d_gene: TRBD1

CDR3aa: CASSPRLADSYEQYF
CDR3nt: TGTGCCAGCAGTCCTCGCCTAGCGGACTCCTACGAGCAGTACTTC
j_gene: TRBJ2-7
v_gene: TRBV27
abundance: many
d_gene: TRBD2

CDR3aa: CSARDWAAAGNEQFF
CDR3nt: TGCAGTGCTAGAGATTGGGCGGCGGCGGGCAATGAGCAGTTCTTC
j_gene: TRBJ2-1
v_gene: TRBV20-1
abundance: few
d_gene: NA

CDR3aa: CASRRENNSPLHF
CDR3nt: TGTGCCAGCAGGCGGGAGAATAATTCACCCCTCCACTTT
j_gene: TRBJ1-6
v_gene: TRBV2
abundance: many
d_gene: NA

CDR3aa: CASRGVNQPQHF
CDR3nt: TGTGCCAGCAGAGGGGTCAATCAGCCCCAGCATTTT
j_gene: TRBJ1-5
v_gene: TRBV6-1
abundance: many
d_gene: NA

CDR3aa: CASSYGTSGRDNEQFF
CDR3nt: TGTGCCAGCAGTTACGGGACTAGCGGGAGAGACAATGAGCAGTTCTTC
j_gene: TRBJ2-1
v_gene: TRBV6-2/TRBV6-3
abundance: medium-sized
d_gene: TRBD2

CDR3aa: CASSYKNTEAFF
CDR3nt: TGTGCCAGCAGCTACAAGAACACTGAAGCTTTCTTT
j_gene: TRBJ1-1
v_gene: TRBV6-2/TRBV6-3
abundance: few
d_gene: NA

CDR3aa: CSARDFRGTGSGANVLTF
CDR3nt: TGCAGTGCTAGAGATTTTCGTGGGACAGGCTCTGGGGCCAACGTCCTGACTTTC
j_gene: TRBJ2-6
v_gene: TRBV20-1
abundance: once
d_gene: TRBD1

CDR3aa: CSASLRGVGLVGLLDEQYF
CDR3nt: TGCAGTGCTAGCCTTCGGGGCGTGGGTTTGGTTGGGTTGTTGGACGAGCAGTACTTC
j_gene: TRBJ2-7
v_gene: TRBV20-1
abundance: many
d_gene: NA

CDR3aa: CSARDRGENYGYTF
CDR3nt: TGCAGTGCTAGAGATCGGGGGGAGAACTATGGCTACACCTTC
j_gene: TRBJ1-2
v_gene: TRBV20-1
abundance: many
d_gene: NA